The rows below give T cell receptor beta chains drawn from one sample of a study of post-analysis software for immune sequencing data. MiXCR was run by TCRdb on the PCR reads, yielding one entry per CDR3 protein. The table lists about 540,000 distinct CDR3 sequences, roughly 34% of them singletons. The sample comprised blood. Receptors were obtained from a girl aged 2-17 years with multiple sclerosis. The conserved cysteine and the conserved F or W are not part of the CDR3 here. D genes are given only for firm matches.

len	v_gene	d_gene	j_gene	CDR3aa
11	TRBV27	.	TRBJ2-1	ASSQGSVNEQF
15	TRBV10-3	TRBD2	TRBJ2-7	AISEFLAGGTSYEQY
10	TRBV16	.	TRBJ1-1	ASRRQEPEAF
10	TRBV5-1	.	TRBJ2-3	ASSLSGSNAY
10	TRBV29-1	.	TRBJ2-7	SAIGQFYEQY
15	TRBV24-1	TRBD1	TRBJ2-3	ATSDRDRSSSTDTQY
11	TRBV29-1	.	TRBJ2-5	SVVGRYAETQY
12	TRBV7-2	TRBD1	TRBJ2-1	ASSPGTANRGQF
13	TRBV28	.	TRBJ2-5	ASSSLGVGGETQY
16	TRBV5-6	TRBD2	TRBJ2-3	ASSWGGSGGPSTGTQY
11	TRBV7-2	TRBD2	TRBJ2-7	AIETGGSYEQY
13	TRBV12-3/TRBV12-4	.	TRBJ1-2	ASTPRGEHYYGYT
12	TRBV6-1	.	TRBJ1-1	ASSGSWGNTEAF
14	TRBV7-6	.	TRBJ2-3	ASSLGGLAVQDTQY
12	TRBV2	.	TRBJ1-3	ASRQEISGNTIY
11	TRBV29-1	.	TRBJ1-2	SVRGIFNYGYT
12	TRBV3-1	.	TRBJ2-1	ASSGRGRHNEQF
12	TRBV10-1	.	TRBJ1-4	ASSSTRGFEKLF
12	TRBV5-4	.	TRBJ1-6	ASSQDSRVGPLH
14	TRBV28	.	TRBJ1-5	ASSHPDSLSNQPQH
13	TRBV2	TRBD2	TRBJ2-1	AIIAGGSSYNEQF
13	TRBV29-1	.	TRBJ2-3	SVVVRGGTHDTQY
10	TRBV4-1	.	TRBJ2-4	ASSLYGNIQY
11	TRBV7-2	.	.	ASSLVNIGTQY
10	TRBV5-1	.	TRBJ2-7	ASSLTGVEQY
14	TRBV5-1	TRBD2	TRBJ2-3	ASSLAVAGSTDTQY
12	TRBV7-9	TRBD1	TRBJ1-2	ASSFGQANYGYT
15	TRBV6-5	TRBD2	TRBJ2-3	ASSYSGRGDSTDTQY
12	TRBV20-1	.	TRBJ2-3	SAPREGRWDTQY